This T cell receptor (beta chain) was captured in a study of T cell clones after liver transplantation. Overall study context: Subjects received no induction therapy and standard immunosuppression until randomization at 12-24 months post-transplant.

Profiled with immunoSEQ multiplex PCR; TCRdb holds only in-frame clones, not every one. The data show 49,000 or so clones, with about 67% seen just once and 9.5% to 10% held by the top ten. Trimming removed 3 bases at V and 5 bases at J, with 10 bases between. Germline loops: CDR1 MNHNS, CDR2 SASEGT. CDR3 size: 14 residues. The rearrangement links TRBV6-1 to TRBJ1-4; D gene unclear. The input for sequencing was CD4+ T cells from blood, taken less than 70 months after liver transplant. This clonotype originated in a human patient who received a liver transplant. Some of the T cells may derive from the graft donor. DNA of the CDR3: TGTGCCAGCAGTGACGGCAGCTTAAATGAAAAACTGTTTTTT. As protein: CASSDGSLNEKLFF.